Detailed here is one T cell receptor beta chain. The data originate from a study of T-cell memory formation after mild COVID-19. 5'RACE primed from the constant segment yielded TCR alpha and TCR beta cDNA libraries bearing sample barcodes and UMIs. MiXCR, applied by TCRdb to the 5' RACE reads, yields one record per CDR3 protein. The sample records fewer than 700,000 distinct CDR3 sequences, about a fifth being singletons. Per the germline V gene, CDR1 is SGHRS and CDR2 is YFSETQ. This CDR3 comprises 14 residues. V dropped 5 bases and J dropped 6; count of bases not matched to a gene: 11. The chain uses TRBV5-1 and TRBJ2-7; 7 positions agree with TRBD2. The clonotype was recovered from an adult woman who had mild COVID-19 (a few samples of this study predate the infection). Cell type and time point are not known. Sequenced input: PBMCs or a T cell subset sorted from them (not recorded which). The CDR3 sequence: CASRPGGLGVEQYF. CDR3 nucleotide sequence: TGCGCCAGCAGGCCGGGAGGACTGGGTGTCGAGCAGTACTTC.